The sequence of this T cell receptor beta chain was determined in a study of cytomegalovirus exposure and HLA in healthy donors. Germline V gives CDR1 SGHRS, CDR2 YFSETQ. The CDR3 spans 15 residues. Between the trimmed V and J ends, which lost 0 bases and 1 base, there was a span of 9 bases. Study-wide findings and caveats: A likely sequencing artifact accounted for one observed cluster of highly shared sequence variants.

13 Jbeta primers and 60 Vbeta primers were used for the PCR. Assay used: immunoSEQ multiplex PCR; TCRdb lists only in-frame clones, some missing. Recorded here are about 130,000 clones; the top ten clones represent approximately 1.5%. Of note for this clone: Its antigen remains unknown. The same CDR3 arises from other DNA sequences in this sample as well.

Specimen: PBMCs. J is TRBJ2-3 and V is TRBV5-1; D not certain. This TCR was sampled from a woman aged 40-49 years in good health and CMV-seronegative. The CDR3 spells CASSLEGGGTDTQYF. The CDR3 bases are TGCGCCAGCAGCTTGGAAGGCGGCGGCACAGATACGCAGTATTTT.